The 27 T cell receptor beta chains below all came from one sample that was sequenced in a study of T cells expressing NK-cell markers. Using the 5' RACE reads, TCRdb records one entry per CDR3 protein without DNA. The listing contains some 340,000 distinct CDR3 sequences. Sequencing was done on a sample of blood T cells: a sorted CD56 or NKG2C T cell subset, CD4+ or CD8+ T cells, or bulk PBMC T cells (not recorded which). These receptors all stem from a man aged 18-75 years in good health.

This sequence joins TRBV6-1 and TRBJ2-6; TCRdb's D call, TRBD1, is unchecked because there is no DNA. Germline values: CDR1 MNHNS, CDR2 SASEGT. The CDR3 extends over 20 amino acids. The CDR3 loop is CASMQRGGQAISSGANVLTF.

Here the CDR3 reads CASSPPRDRDEQYF. The chain is built from TRBV6-1 and TRBJ2-7; TCRdb reports TRBD1, a call that lacks DNA to check it against. CDR1 MNHNS and CDR2 SASEGT come from the germline V gene. This CDR3 has 14 amino acids.

V usage is TRBV5-1 and J usage is TRBJ2-7; TCRdb's assignment of TRBD1 cannot be checked, as there is no DNA. The germline V gene encodes CDR1 SGHRS and CDR2 YFSETQ. There are 18 residues in the CDR3. CDR3 region: CASSQKGAIISGSYEQYF.

The rearrangement joins TRBV5-1 to TRBJ1-1; TCRdb indicates TRBD1, and absent DNA this call remains unverified. Germline V gives CDR1 SGHRS, CDR2 YFSETQ. The CDR3 loop spans 15 amino acids. The CDR3 spells CASSGDRQRDTEAFF.

The rearrangement uses TRBV12-3 or TRBV12-4 and TRBJ1-1; TCRdb proposes TRBD1, but this gene call is untestable without DNA. This CDR3 has 15 amino acids. CDR3 region: CASSSTGKGNTEAFF.

The chain links TRBV24-1 to TRBJ2-1; TCRdb selects TRBD2, and the lack of DNA leaves this call unchecked. CDR1 KGHDR and CDR2 SFDVKD come from the germline V gene. The CDR3 runs to 13 residues. The CDR3 loop reads CATSKRGGNEQFF.

V is TRBV12-3 or TRBV12-4 and J is TRBJ2-1; checking the TCRdb D call of TRBD2 is not possible without DNA. The length of the CDR3 is 15 residues. The chain's CDR3 is CASSSRRDLVNEQFF.

This sequence joins TRBV29-1 and TRBJ2-1; the D gene TCRdb calls, TRBD1, cannot be checked with no DNA. Germline CDR1 is SQVTM and CDR2 is ANQGSEA. This CDR3 is built from 13 residues. CDR3 loop: CSGITGGPNEQFF.

CDR3 region: CASSTGVNGYTF. V and J are TRBV19 and TRBJ1-2; TCRdb designates TRBD1, a call that cannot be tested without DNA. Germline lookup yields CDR1 LNHDA and CDR2 SQIVND (reference sequence). The CDR3 runs to 12 residues.

The chain combines TRBV12-3 or TRBV12-4 with TRBJ1-2. The CDR3 is 14 residues long. The chain's CDR3 is CASSSRTGTRGYTF.

V gene TRBV18 combines with J gene TRBJ1-1; TCRdb names TRBD1, which stays unverified in the absence of DNA. The CDR3 is 15 amino acids. Germline CDR1 is KGHSH and CDR2 is LQKENI. The CDR3 reads CASSPPVLAGLKAFF.

The CDR3 loop reads CASSSRTGGRNTEAFF. The J gene is TRBJ1-1, the V gene TRBV6-5; absent DNA, TCRdb's TRBD1 call cannot be checked. CDR1 is MNHEY, CDR2 SVGAGI, per germline. The CDR3 extends over 16 amino acids.

This chain joins TRBV11-2 and TRBJ2-7; the D call from TCRdb, TRBD2, cannot be confirmed without DNA. CDR3 length: 17 residues. Germline values: CDR1 SGHAT, CDR2 FQNNGV. The CDR3 is CASSLDSSGGSSYEQYF. The full variable domain, completed using reference TRBV11-2 and TRBJ2-7, is EAGVAQSPRYKIIEKRQSVAFWCNPISGHATLYWYQQILGQGPKLLIQFQNNGVVDDSQLPKDRFSAERLKGVDSTLKIQPAKLEDSAVYLCASSLDSSGGSSYEQYFGPGTRLTVT.

The chain uses TRBV18 and TRBJ2-7; TCRdb gives TRBD1 as the D gene, but with no DNA this cannot be confirmed. In germline, CDR1 is KGHSH, CDR2 LQKENI. The CDR3 runs to 16 residues. Here the CDR3 reads CASSPQQGALSYEQYF.

The chain couples TRBV10-3 to TRBJ2-3; TCRdb gives TRBD1 as the D gene, but with no DNA this cannot be confirmed. The CDR3 has 16 amino acids. CDR1 is ENHRY and CDR2 is SYGVKD in the germline V gene. The CDR3 here is CAISESGTGEWITQYF.

The chain is built from TRBV12-5 and TRBJ2-4; the TCRdb call, TRBD1, lacks DNA for checking. CDR1 LGHNT and CDR2 FRNRAP come from the germline V gene. The CDR3 spans 18 residues. CDR3 sequence reads: CASGLGQGRRGAKNIQYF. Complete variable domain (other parts from reference TRBV12-5 and TRBJ2-4): DARVTQTPRHKVTEMGQEVTMRCQPILGHNTVFWYRQTMMQGLELLAYFRNRAPLDDSGMPKDRFSAEMPDATLATLKIQPSEPRDSAVYFCASGLGQGRRGAKNIQYFGAGTRLSVL.

V is TRBV11-2 and J is TRBJ2-3; TCRdb calls TRBD2, which cannot be checked without DNA. Germline CDR1 reads SGHAT; CDR2 reads FQNNGV. This CDR3 is built from 14 residues. CDR3: CASRPGGLTDTQYF.

This sequence joins TRBV7-8 and TRBJ2-7; lacking DNA, the TRBD1 call made by TCRdb goes unchecked. Germline CDR1 reads SGHVS; CDR2 reads FQNEAQ. The CDR3 is 16 residues long. This CDR3 reads CASSFLNPGQKYEQYF.

The chain employs TRBV6-5 and TRBJ1-2; checking the TCRdb D call of TRBD1 is not possible without DNA. Germline loops: CDR1 MNHEY, CDR2 SVGAGI. This CDR3 is built from 16 residues. The chain's CDR3 is CASSLQVLGANYGYTF.

CDR3 residues: CASSPKISPYTQYF. The chain is built from TRBV3-1 and TRBJ2-3. CDR1 and CDR2 (germline): LGHDT, YNNKEL (reference sequence). There are 14 residues in the CDR3.

The J gene is TRBJ1-2, the V gene TRBV7-6; there is no DNA to check the TCRdb D call of TRBD1. The CDR3 consists of 15 residues. The germline V gene encodes CDR1 SGHVS and CDR2 FNYEAQ. The CDR3 sequence is CASSLGGWDESGYTF.

The genes are TRBV5-1 and TRBJ2-1; TCRdb gives TRBD1 as the D gene, but with no DNA this cannot be confirmed. The CDR3 runs 17 residues. The germline V gene encodes CDR1 SGHRS and CDR2 YFSETQ. This CDR3 is CASSTGTKHVSYNEQFF.

The chain uses TRBV5-4 and TRBJ2-3; TCRdb's D call, TRBD2, is unchecked because there is no DNA. CDR3 size: 17 residues. Germline V gene sequence: CDR1 SGHNT, CDR2 YYREEE (reference sequence). This CDR3 is CASSSAALAGPTDTQYF.

The rearrangement uses TRBV12-3 or TRBV12-4 and TRBJ1-6; there is no DNA to check the TCRdb D call of TRBD1. The CDR3 has 14 residues. The chain's CDR3 is CASWRTGNNSPLHF.

The rearrangement links TRBV20-1 to TRBJ2-2; the D call from TCRdb, TRBD1, cannot be confirmed without DNA. CDR1 is DFQATT and CDR2 is SNEGSKA in the germline V gene (reference sequence). CDR3 length equals 14 residues. The CDR3 is CSAKPPLLAGELFF.

The chain has TRBV19 and TRBJ2-2; the D call from TCRdb, TRBD1, cannot be confirmed without DNA. The CDR3 is made up of 14 amino acids. From germline, CDR1 is LNHDA and CDR2 SQIVND (reference sequence). This chain's CDR3 is CASKRGGPTGELFF.

This rearrangement joins TRBV27 to TRBJ2-6; TCRdb's D call of TRBD1 is untestable without DNA. This CDR3 spans 18 amino acids. Germline V CDR1 and CDR2: MNHEY, SMNVEV (reference sequence). The CDR3 spells CASSRTQGAVTGANVLTF.